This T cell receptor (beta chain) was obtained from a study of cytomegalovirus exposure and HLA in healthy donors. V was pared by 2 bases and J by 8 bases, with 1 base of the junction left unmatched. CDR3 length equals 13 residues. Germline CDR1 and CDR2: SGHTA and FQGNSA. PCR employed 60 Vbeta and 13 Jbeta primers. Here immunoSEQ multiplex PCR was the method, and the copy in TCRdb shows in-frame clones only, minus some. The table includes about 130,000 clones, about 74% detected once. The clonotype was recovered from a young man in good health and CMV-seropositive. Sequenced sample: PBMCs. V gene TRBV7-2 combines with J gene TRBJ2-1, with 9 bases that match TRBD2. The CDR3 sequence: CASSLIAGDEQFF. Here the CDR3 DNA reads TGTGCCAGCAGCTTAATAGCGGGAGATGAGCAGTTCTTC.